Following are 32 T cell receptor beta chains from one sample sequenced in a study of molecular identifiers for immune sequencing clone quantification. Using its own MiXCR run on the PCR reads, TCRdb lists one record per CDR3 protein. The table includes about 640,000 distinct CDR3 sequences, about 20% detected once. Specimen: naive CD8+ T cells from blood, with Jurkat cell RNA spiked in. Subset reported: FACS-sorted CD8+CD4-CCR7+CD45RA+ naive T cells. Receptors originate from a human donor in good health. Some libraries in this study had Jurkat cell RNA spiked in.

The CDR3 DNA reads as TGTGCCAGCAGTCTTCGCGGGCCGCGCTACGAGCAGTACTTC. Protein sequence: CASSLRGPRYEQYF. This sequence joins TRBV28 and TRBJ2-7; D perhaps matches TRBD2 (5 bases). The CDR3 runs 14 residues. The V end lost 5 bases, the J end lost 3 bases, and 14 bases lay between the germline ends. The germline V gene encodes CDR1 MDHEN and CDR2 SYDVKM.

This clonotype was detected ten times or more. The J gene is TRBJ2-7, the V gene TRBV7-9; 8 bases agree with TRBD1. CDR1 and CDR2 from the germline V gene are SEHNR and FQNEAQ (reference sequence). Trimming took 5 bases from V and 11 from J; bases not matched to a gene: 17. CDR3 size: 15 residues. CDR3 amino acids: CASSTGTGLAWGKYF. For the CDR3, the DNA is TGTGCCAGCAGCACCGGGACAGGCCTCGCCTGGGGGAAGTACTTC.

This clonotype was seen many times. The rearrangement uses TRBV28 and TRBJ2-7; D is uncertain. V lost 7 bases, J lost 3 bases, and 10 bases lay in between. The CDR3 totals 12 residues. Germline V gene sequence: CDR1 MDHEN, CDR2 SYDVKM. The CDR3 DNA follows: TGTGCCAGCAATGAGCCGAACTACGAGCAGTACTTC. It codes for CASNEPNYEQYF. The full variable domain, with the rest looked up from reference TRBV28 and TRBJ2-7, is DVKVTQSSRYLVKRTGEKVFLECVQDMDHENMFWYRQDPGLGLRLIYFSYDVKMKEKGDIPEGYSVSREKKERFSLILESASTNQTSMYLCASNEPNYEQYFGPGTRLTVT.

The chain employs TRBV18 and TRBJ2-1, with TRBD2 matching over 11 bases. V dropped 5 bases and J dropped 8; count of bases not matched to a gene: 8. From germline, CDR1 is KGHSH and CDR2 LQKENI. The CDR3 totals 15 residues. The CDR3 loop reads CASSTALAGDDEQFF. CDR3 bases: TGTGCCAGCTCAACGGCACTAGCGGGAGATGATGAGCAGTTCTTC.

This clonotype has ten or more counts. As DNA, the CDR3 is TGCAGTGCTTGGGAACTGGCGAATGAGCAGTTCTTC. Protein sequence: CSAWELANEQFF. The rearrangement links TRBV20-1 to TRBJ2-1; D remains ambiguous. The V gene's germline CDR1 is DFQATT and CDR2 SNEGSKA (reference sequence). The CDR3 covers 12 residues. V was trimmed by 5 bases and J by 7 bases, leaving 12 bases between them.

This clonotype was found many times. V usage is TRBV7-9 and J usage is TRBJ2-7; TRBD1 matches at 7 bases. The CDR3 is 14 amino acids. From germline, CDR1 is SEHNR and CDR2 FQNEAQ (reference sequence). J was trimmed by 4 bases and V by 8 bases; bases with no gene match: 11. This CDR3 is CASGQPTTGYEQYF. CDR3 DNA sequence: TGTGCCAGCGGGCAACCCACGACAGGGTACGAGCAGTACTTC.

Regarding this clonotype: This sequence may be a read error, since a much larger clone differs from it by one base. V usage is TRBV7-9 and J usage is TRBJ2-6; weak D call: TRBD1 (5 bases). Germline CDR1 is SEHNR and CDR2 is FQNEAQ (reference sequence). The CDR3 extends over 17 amino acids. The CDR3 DNA reads TGTGCCAGCAGACCAAGGGGCAGCTCCTATGGGGCCAGCGTCCTGACTTTC. It translates to CASRPRGSSYGASVLTF.

The chain carries TRBV15 and TRBJ2-7; TRBD2 agrees at 10 bases. Losses at the gene ends were 3 bases for V and 7 bases for J; bases not matched to a gene: 12. This CDR3 has 16 residues. Germline CDR1 reads LNHNV; CDR2 reads YYDKDF (reference sequence). The CDR3 region is CATSSTLGLAAFEQYF. The CDR3, as DNA: TGTGCCACCAGCAGTACACTCGGACTAGCGGCGTTTGAGCAGTACTTC.

This clonotype showed up many times. One end of the junction is discordant with germline, which a read error may explain. The chain links TRBV2 to TRBJ2-3; 14 bases fit TRBD2. Germline V lookup: CDR1 SNHLY, CDR2 FYNNEI. The CDR3 extends over 10 amino acids. The CDR3 loop is CASWGLAGDF. For the CDR3, the DNA is TGTGCCAGCTGGGGACTAGCGGGAGATTTT.

This clonotype was counted between two and nine times. This rearrangement joins TRBV28 to TRBJ2-1, with 10 positions matching TRBD1. Germline V gene lookup returns CDR1 MDHEN and CDR2 SYDVKM. After removal of 4 bases from V and 9 bases from J, the junction contained 12 bases not matched to a gene. The CDR3 spans 16 residues. The CDR3 sequence is CASSWPRQGASSEQFF. CDR3 DNA: TGTGCCAGCAGTTGGCCGCGACAGGGGGCTAGTAGTGAGCAGTTCTTC.

In this sample, this clonotype turned up many times. V gene TRBV28 combines with J gene TRBJ2-7, with D perhaps TRBD1 (8 bases). Germline V lookup: CDR1 MDHEN, CDR2 SYDVKM. The CDR3 runs to 15 residues. V was cut by 4 bases and J by 3 bases, with 16 bases left in between. The DNA for the CDR3 is TGTGCCAGCAGTTCCCACAGGGGGGGAAGCTACGAGCAGTACTTC. It translates to CASSSHRGGSYEQYF.

This clonotype was seen at least ten times. The J gene is TRBJ2-2, the V gene TRBV24-1; D could derive from TRBD1 or TRBD2 (5 bases each). The CDR3 extends over 14 amino acids. Germline V gene lookup returns CDR1 KGHDR and CDR2 SFDVKD. The V end lost 8 bases, the J end lost 2 bases, and 11 bases lay between the germline ends. Here the CDR3 DNA reads TGTGCCACCACTGGGACGATTAACACCGGGGAGCTGTTTTTT. It is translated as CATTGTINTGELFF.

This clonotype was recorded at least ten times. In DNA form, the CDR3 reads TGTGCCACCCAGAAGGGCGGCGAGGGGAATGAGCAGTTCTTC. This gives the protein CATQKGGEGNEQFF. The chain recombines TRBV10-3 with TRBJ2-1; D possibly uses TRBD1 or TRBD2 (5 bases each). Between the trimmed V and J ends, which lost 10 bases and 7 bases, there was a span of 20 bases. Germline lookup yields CDR1 ENHRY and CDR2 SYGVKD. CDR3 length: 14 residues.

J is TRBJ1-3 and V is TRBV14; D might be TRBD1 (5 bases). Germline V gene data show CDR1 as SGHDN and CDR2 as FVKESK. The CDR3 loop spans 15 amino acids. Trimming pared 5 bases from V and 5 bases from J, leaving 16 bases between. CDR3 in amino acids: CASSYLYGARNTIYF. The CDR3 nucleotides read TGTGCCAGCAGCTACCTCTACGGGGCGAGAAACACCATATATTTT. The whole variable domain, remainder taken from reference TRBV14 and TRBJ1-3, is EAGVTQFPSHSVIEKGQTVTLRCDPISGHDNLYWYRRVMGKEIKFLLHFVKESKQDESGMPNNRFLAERTGGTYSTLKVQPAELEDSGVYFCASSYLYGARNTIYFGEGSWLTVV.

This clonotype was observed at least ten times. The gene calls are TRBV7-2 and TRBJ2-5; TRBD2 might be the D (5 bases). Trimming removed 4 bases at V and 9 bases at J, with 12 bases between. Germline V CDR1 and CDR2: SGHTA, FQGNSA. This CDR3 spans 12 amino acids. CDR3 loop: CASSSLDGAQYF. The CDR3 DNA is TGTGCCAGCAGCTCCCTGGACGGGGCCCAGTACTTC.

This chain links TRBV5-1 with TRBJ2-1, with 9 bases aligning to TRBD1. This CDR3 region has 19 residues. The germline V gene encodes CDR1 SGHRS and CDR2 YFSETQ. The V segment lost 4 bases and the J segment 8 bases; nucleotides outside the gene matches: 22. The CDR3 DNA follows: TGCGCCAGCAGCCTTCCAATATATACCGGGGACAGGGTTTTTGATGAGCAGTTCTTC. It encodes CASSLPIYTGDRVFDEQFF.

A note on this clonotype: This may be a read error, as it is one base from a much larger clone. The chain is built from TRBV20-1 and TRBJ1-6, with D possibly being TRBD1 (6 bases). The germline V gene has CDR1 DFQATT and CDR2 SNEGSKA (reference sequence). The CDR3 sequence is 14 residues long. The CDR3 region has the DNA TGCTGGCCCGAATCAGGGGTTAAGGGTTTACCCCTCCACTTT. Translation: CWPESGVKGLPLHF.

As concerns this clonotype: A much more abundant neighbour one base away suggests this may be a read error. The chain has TRBV20-1 and TRBJ2-7, with a tentative D call TRBD2 (7 bases). Germline CDR1 and CDR2: DFQATT and SNEGSKA (reference sequence). The CDR3 length is 14 residues. In DNA, the CDR3 is TGCGGTGCGCGACAGGTGGGAGGGACCTACGAGCAGTACTTC. It translates to CGARQVGGTYEQYF.

This chain connects TRBV21-1 to TRBJ2-7; TRBD2 is the table's D call, not checked against the DNA. TRBV21-1 is a listed pseudogene. The CDR3 loop spans 16 amino acids. The CDR3 is CASSTRPEGHSYEQYF. The DNA of the CDR3 is TGTGCCAGCAGCACCAGGCCAGAAGGGCACTCCTACGAGCAGTACTTC.

This chain connects TRBV9 to TRBJ2-4, with 12 bases that match TRBD2. V dropped 0 bases and J dropped 1; count of bases not matched to a gene: 8. The CDR3 consists of 19 residues. The germline CDR1 and CDR2 sequences are SGDLS and YYNGEE. In DNA form, the CDR3 reads TGTGCCAGCAGCGTAGAGGCTAGCGGGGGGGCCTTCGCCAAAAACATTCAGTACTTC. Translating it yields CASSVEASGGAFAKNIQYF.

This clonotype was counted at least ten times. The chain is built from TRBV5-5 and TRBJ2-6; a possible D gene is TRBD1 (6 bases). This CDR3 has 17 amino acids. Trimming shortened V by 0 bases and J by 5 bases, and 15 bases separated the two germline ends. The germline V gene has CDR1 SGHKS and CDR2 YYEKEE (reference sequence). CDR3: CASSLEQGPLWANVLTF. The CDR3 bases are TGTGCCAGCAGCTTGGAACAGGGCCCTCTGTGGGCCAACGTCCTGACTTTC.

This chain uses TRBV7-6 with TRBJ2-3; 7 nucleotides align to TRBD2. The CDR3 has 14 amino acids. The V segment lost 4 bases and the J segment 6 bases; nucleotides outside the gene matches: 7. Germline CDR1 is SGHVS and CDR2 is FNYEAQ. The CDR3 sequence is CASSSGGGVDTQYF. Written as DNA, the CDR3 is TGTGCCAGCAGCTCTGGCGGGGGTGTGGATACGCAGTATTTT.

Many counts were recorded for this clonotype. The rearrangement joins TRBV9 to TRBJ2-7; 7 bases match TRBD1. Germline-derived CDR1 and CDR2 are SGDLS and YYNGEE. The CDR3 extends over 12 amino acids. J lost 6 bases, V lost 0 bases, and 0 bases had no gene match. The CDR3 loop reads CASSVGTGEQYF. In DNA, the CDR3 is TGTGCCAGCAGCGTAGGGACAGGCGAGCAGTACTTC.

In this sample, this clonotype turned up many times. The chain couples TRBV20-1 to TRBJ2-3, with 16 bases aligning to TRBD2. In germline, CDR1 is DFQATT, CDR2 SNEGSKA (reference sequence). The junction had 5 bases not matched to a gene; V was cut back by 0 bases and J by 8 bases. The CDR3 spans 16 residues. CDR3 residues: CSAREGGLAGGTTQYF. CDR3 DNA sequence: TGCAGTGCTAGAGAGGGGGGACTAGCGGGAGGGACTACGCAGTATTTT.

This clonotype was recorded many times. The chain recombines TRBV27 with TRBJ2-5, with D tentatively TRBD1 or TRBD2 (5 bases each). This CDR3 spans 14 amino acids. Trimming stripped 5 bases from V and 1 base from J, with 11 bases between. CDR1 and CDR2 (germline): MNHEY, SMNVEV (reference sequence). CDR3 residues: CASSPAGTQETQYF. CDR3 nucleotide sequence: TGTGCCAGCAGTCCTGCAGGGACCCAAGAGACCCAGTACTTC.

This clonotype has ten or more counts. The chain combines TRBV30 with TRBJ2-3; D remains ambiguous. Germline loops: CDR1 GTSNPN, CDR2 SVGIG (reference sequence). V gave up 0 bases and J gave up 6 bases, with 7 bases separating them. There are 12 residues in the CDR3. The CDR3 sequence: CAWSVGSDTQYF. CDR3 coding DNA: TGTGCCTGGAGTGTAGGGTCCGATACGCAGTATTTT.

As for this clonotype: Since a much larger clone is just one base distant, this may be a read error. The rearrangement links TRBV29-1 to TRBJ2-7; D may be TRBD1 (6 bases). CDR3 length: 13 amino acids. Germline V gene sequence: CDR1 SQVTM, CDR2 ANQGSEA. The V end lost 5 bases, the J end lost 2 bases, and 13 bases lay between the germline ends. The chain's CDR3 is CSVCRDNTYEQYF. DNA of the CDR3: TGCAGCGTTTGTCGGGACAACACCTACGAGCAGTACTTC.

This clonotype has only a few counts. This sequence joins TRBV2 and TRBJ2-7; D is uncertain. Germline-derived CDR1 and CDR2 are SNHLY and FYNNEI. Trimming shortened V by 3 bases and J by 1 base, and 10 bases separated the two germline ends. The CDR3 covers 14 residues. The CDR3, as DNA: TGTGCCAGCAGTGACCCTATAACTTCCTACGAGCAGTACTTC. It encodes CASSDPITSYEQYF.

This clonotype was found many times. This chain joins TRBV10-3 and TRBJ2-5; 9 nucleotides align to TRBD2. The J segment lost 0 bases and the V segment lost 6 bases, leaving 8 bases of the junction unmatched. The CDR3 totals 16 residues. Looked up from germline, CDR1 is ENHRY and CDR2 is SYGVKD. For the CDR3, the DNA is TGTGCCATCAGCCCCCTCAGCGGGGGGTACCAAGAGACCCAGTACTTC. Amino acids: CAISPLSGGYQETQYF.

This clonotype was observed many times. The chain links TRBV2 to TRBJ2-3; TRBD1 matches 8 bases. Looked up from germline, CDR1 is SNHLY and CDR2 is FYNNEI. Unmatched junction bases numbered 11, after V lost 8 bases and J lost 1 base. The CDR3 sequence is 16 residues long. The CDR3 is CASVRTGKGGTDTQYF. The CDR3 coding sequence is TGTGCCAGCGTGAGGACAGGGAAGGGGGGCACAGATACGCAGTATTTT.

In this sample, this clonotype turned up many times. In DNA, the CDR3 is TGCAGCGTTGTCCCAGCAGGTCCTAAGTTTACCCAGTACTTC. Protein sequence: CSVVPAGPKFTQYF. The chain uses TRBV29-1 and TRBJ2-5; D call uncertain. Trimming shortened V by 4 bases and J by 8 bases, and 20 bases separated the two germline ends. Germline loops: CDR1 SQVTM, CDR2 ANQGSEA. The CDR3 spans 14 residues.

There are many counts of this clonotype. The CDR3 region is CASSPSGANTGELFF. In DNA form, the CDR3 reads TGTGCCAGCTCACCATCAGGGGCGAACACCGGGGAGCTGTTTTTT. The chain joins TRBV18 to TRBJ2-2; a possible D gene is TRBD1 (6 bases). Trimming left V 2 bases short and J 0 bases short, with 7 bases between. CDR1 and CDR2 (germline): KGHSH, LQKENI. The CDR3 is 15 residues long.